The present entry profiles one T cell receptor beta chain with its context. The target antigen is unknown. TCRdb's copy holds only in-frame clones and misses some; the assay was immunoSEQ multiplex PCR. The sample gives around 690,000 clones, roughly 88% of which show up once; around a third is in the top ten. The CDR3 is 21 residues long. Germline trimming cut 0 bases from V and 7 bases from J; bases unmatched to any gene: 25. In germline, CDR1 is SGDLS, CDR2 YYNGEE. This record belongs to a study of shared clonotypes between healthy human individuals. Study details: A donor's plate count was three for CD4 naive and three for CD4 memory; CD8 naive had two and CD8 memory one. Findings and caveats of the study: Researchers found naive subsets generally carried larger estimated richness than memory subsets. Clonotype sharing across several donors was observed for around 5% of naive CD4 clonotypes.

CD8 memory comprised CD45RO+ plus CCR7-negative CD45RA+ TemRA cells. Source material: memory CD8+ T cells from PBMCs. Stated subset: CD45RO+ cells pooled with CCR7-negative TemRA cells. This TCR was sampled from a man younger than 30 in good health. Some clones in this sample may be carry-over from other donors' samples. The rearrangement joins TRBV9 to TRBJ2-1; TRBD2 matches at 7 bases. The CDR3 loop is CASSVVGAGNFEGRHRNEQFF. The CDR3, as DNA: TGTGCCAGCAGCGTAGTAGGAGCGGGAAATTTTGAGGGTCGACATCGGAATGAGCAGTTCTTC.